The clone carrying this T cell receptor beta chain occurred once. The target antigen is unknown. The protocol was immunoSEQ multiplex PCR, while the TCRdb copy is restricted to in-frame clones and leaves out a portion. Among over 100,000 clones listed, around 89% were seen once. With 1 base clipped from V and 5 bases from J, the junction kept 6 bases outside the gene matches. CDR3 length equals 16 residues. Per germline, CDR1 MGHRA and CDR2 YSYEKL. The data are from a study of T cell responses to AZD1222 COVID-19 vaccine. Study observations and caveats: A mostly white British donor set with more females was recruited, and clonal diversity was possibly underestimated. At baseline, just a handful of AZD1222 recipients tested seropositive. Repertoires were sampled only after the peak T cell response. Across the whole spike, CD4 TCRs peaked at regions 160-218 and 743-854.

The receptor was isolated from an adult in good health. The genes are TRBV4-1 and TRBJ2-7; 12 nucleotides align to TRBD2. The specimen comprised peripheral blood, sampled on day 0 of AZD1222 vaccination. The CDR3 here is CASSQGFPSGGDEQYF. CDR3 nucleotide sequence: TGCGCCAGCAGCCAAGGGTTCCCTAGCGGGGGGGACGAGCAGTACTTC.